A single sample gave rise to the 21 T cell receptor beta chains below, sequenced in a study of PD-L1 blockade in urothelial cancer. Profiling relied on immunoSEQ multiplex PCR, and the TCRdb table lists in-frame clones only, not all of them. The sample shows 35,000 to 55,000 clones, around 82% of them seen only once. Time point in this sample: peripheral blood 6 weeks after treatment start. The material sequenced was PBMCs, taken around atezolizumab (anti-PD-L1) treatment. The receptors here all came from a man in his 60s with urothelial cancer.

The rearrangement links TRBV28 to TRBJ2-7, with TRBD1 matching 8 bases. Germline V gene data show CDR1 as MDHEN and CDR2 as SYDVKM. V shed 2 bases, J shed 7 bases, and the junction held 10 bases outside the gene matches. The CDR3 loop spans 15 amino acids. CDR3 protein: CASSLVGTGKEEQYF. DNA of the CDR3: TGTGCCAGCAGTTTAGTAGGGACAGGCAAGGAGGAGCAGTACTTC.

This chain joins TRBV2 and TRBJ1-4; possible D gene TRBD1, 5 bases. The CDR3 extends over 14 amino acids. With 3 bases removed from V and 11 bases from J, the gap between germline ends came to 16 bases. Germline CDR1 and CDR2: SNHLY and FYNNEI. The CDR3 loop reads CASSDRRVEGKLFF. CDR3 coding DNA: TGTGCCAGCAGTGACCGGAGGGTTGAGGGGAAACTGTTTTTT.

CDR3 sequence (DNA): TGTGCCAGCAGTTACGCAGGGAACTATGGCTACACCTTC. It codes for CASSYAGNYGYTF. The V call is TRBV6-5, the J call TRBJ1-2, with a weak D call TRBD1 (5 bases). The CDR3 runs to 13 residues. Germline assignment: CDR1 MNHEY and CDR2 SVGAGI. Trimming left V 2 bases short and J 2 bases short, with 6 bases between.

This chain uses TRBV30 with TRBJ1-5, with 11 bases fitting TRBD1. The CDR3 covers 21 residues. Germline trimming cut 1 base from V and 0 bases from J; bases unmatched to any gene: 17. Germline V gives CDR1 GTSNPN, CDR2 SVGIG (reference sequence). CDR3 nucleotide sequence: TGTGCCTGGAGTGGACGGACCTTTGGACAGGGGGCGAAGTATAGCAATCAGCCCCAGCATTTT. Translating gives CAWSGRTFGQGAKYSNQPQHF.

The chain joins TRBV4-2 to TRBJ1-1; TRBD1 matches at 7 bases. This CDR3 contains 16 residues. Germline CDR1 is LGHNA and CDR2 is YNFKEQ. V shed 0 bases, J shed 9 bases, and the junction held 13 bases outside the gene matches. CDR3 residues: CASSQDLGLGGTQAFF. The CDR3 DNA follows: TGTGCCAGCAGCCAAGATCTTGGCTTAGGGGGCACCCAAGCTTTCTTT.

This sequence joins TRBV29-1 and TRBJ1-1; D ambiguous. The CDR3 is 12 amino acids. CDR1 is SQVTM, CDR2 ANQGSEA, per germline. V lost 3 bases and J 3 bases, leaving 8 bases between the germline ends. CDR3 in amino acids: CSVDRGDTEAFF. Written as DNA, the CDR3 is TGCAGCGTTGATCGCGGGGACACTGAAGCTTTCTTT. Using reference TRBV29-1 and TRBJ1-1 for the parts outside the CDR3, the full variable domain is SAVISQKPSRDICQRGTSLTIQCQVDSQVTMMFWYRQQPGQSLTLIATANQGSEATYESGFVIDKFPISRPNLTFSTLTVSNMSPEDSSIYLCSVDRGDTEAFFGQGTRLTVV.

The rearrangement uses TRBV29-1 and TRBJ1-4; 11 nucleotides align to TRBD1. Germline V gene data show CDR1 as SQVTM and CDR2 as ANQGSEA. Trimming took 7 bases from V and 8 from J; bases not matched to a gene: 6. The CDR3 contains 13 residues. CDR3 residues: CSGRGTGGEKLFF. Here the CDR3 DNA reads TGCAGCGGGCGCGGGACAGGGGGAGAAAAACTGTTTTTT. The variable domain in full, with the rest retrieved from reference TRBV29-1 and TRBJ1-4, is SAVISQKPSRDICQRGTSLTIQCQVDSQVTMMFWYRQQPGQSLTLIATANQGSEATYESGFVIDKFPISRPNLTFSTLTVSNMSPEDSSIYLCSGRGTGGEKLFFGSGTQLSVL.

Only one count was recorded for this clone. The chain has TRBV18 and TRBJ1-1; tentative D call: TRBD1 (5 bases). The CDR3 loop spans 15 amino acids. Trimming took 2 bases from V and 0 from J, leaving 10 bases between them. CDR1 is KGHSH, CDR2 LQKENI, per germline. The CDR3 coding sequence is TGTGCCAGCTCACCAAGACAGCTACTGAACACTGAAGCTTTCTTT. It translates to CASSPRQLLNTEAFF.

V is TRBV14 and J is TRBJ2-7; TRBD1 matches 7 bases. Per the germline V gene, CDR1 is SGHDN and CDR2 is FVKESK. V lost 1 base and J lost 3; bases outside the gene matches: 9. The CDR3 runs 16 residues. The CDR3 is CASSQGLWSGGYEQYF. The CDR3 coding sequence is TGTGCCAGCAGCCAAGGACTTTGGTCAGGGGGCTACGAGCAGTACTTC.

This clone was recorded a few times. This rearrangement joins TRBV28 to TRBJ2-7; possible D gene TRBD1, 5 bases. The CDR3 sequence is 12 residues long. V was clipped by 3 bases and J by 7 bases, with 10 bases between them. Germline V gives CDR1 MDHEN, CDR2 SYDVKM. The CDR3, as DNA: TGTGCCAGCAGTTTCGAGACAGCAGAGCAGTACTTC. It yields the protein CASSFETAEQYF.

This sequence joins TRBV28 and TRBJ1-6, with 8 bases fitting TRBD1. The V segment lost 3 bases and the J segment 7 bases; nucleotides outside the gene matches: 2. The CDR3 has 14 amino acids. The germline V gene encodes CDR1 MDHEN and CDR2 SYDVKM. The CDR3 coding sequence is TGTGCCAGCAGTTTGACAGGGGACAATTCACCCCTCCACTTT. Amino acids: CASSLTGDNSPLHF.

This chain connects TRBV5-1 to TRBJ1-5, with a possible D match to TRBD1 (6 bases). V lost 2 bases, J lost 1 base, and 7 bases lay in between. The CDR3 has 14 residues. The germline V gene has CDR1 SGHRS and CDR2 YFSETQ. CDR3 sequence reads: CASSLGGSNQPQHF. CDR3 coding DNA: TGCGCCAGCAGCTTAGGGGGAAGCAATCAGCCCCAGCATTTT.

This chain links TRBV19 with TRBJ1-2; 9 bases fit TRBD1. Germline V gives CDR1 LNHDA, CDR2 SQIVND (reference sequence). V was clipped by 4 bases and J by 12 bases; unmatched bases: 15. CDR3 size: 15 residues. As DNA, the CDR3 is TGTGCCAGTAGTAGGCGGATCCGGGACAGGGTGTTGGACACCTTC. Translating it yields CASSRRIRDRVLDTF.

The J gene is TRBJ2-1, the V gene TRBV7-9, with TRBD2 identical over 8 bases. CDR3 length equals 14 residues. The trim removed 7 bases at V and 7 bases at J, leaving 9 bases unmatched. Germline V lookup: CDR1 SEHNR, CDR2 FQNEAQ (reference sequence). The CDR3 sequence is CASTGAGGGNEQFF. In DNA form, the CDR3 reads TGTGCCAGCACGGGGGCGGGGGGAGGAAATGAGCAGTTCTTC.

For the CDR3, the DNA is TGTGCCAGCGGGCTACCGACAGGGGGCAATCAGCCCCAGCATTTT. It encodes CASGLPTGGNQPQHF. The V call is TRBV28, the J call TRBJ1-5, with 8 bases identical to TRBD1. Germline CDR1 is MDHEN and CDR2 is SYDVKM. CDR3 length equals 15 residues. Unmatched junction bases numbered 8, after V lost 8 bases and J lost 2 bases.

This clone showed up just once. The chain joins TRBV30 to TRBJ1-1, with a weak D call TRBD1 (6 bases). The CDR3 contains 13 residues. Germline values: CDR1 GTSNPN, CDR2 SVGIG (reference sequence). The germline V and J ends were trimmed by 3 bases and 1 base, with 9 bases remaining between them. CDR3: CAWRGQPNTEAFF. CDR3 nucleotide sequence: TGTGCCTGGAGGGGACAACCGAACACTGAAGCTTTCTTT.

The chain is built from TRBV7-8 and TRBJ1-5; 11 nucleotides match TRBD1. Germline V CDR1 and CDR2: SGHVS, FQNEAQ. This CDR3 spans 17 amino acids. Germline trimming cut 4 bases from V and 1 base from J; bases unmatched to any gene: 6. The CDR3 nucleotides are TGTGCCAGCAGCTCCCGGACAGGGGGCTGGAGCAATCAGCCCCAGCATTTT. It translates to CASSSRTGGWSNQPQHF. The whole variable domain, filled in from reference TRBV7-8 and TRBJ1-5, reads GAGVSQSPRYKVAKRGQDVALRCDPISGHVSLFWYQQALGQGPEFLTYFQNEAQLDKSGLPSDRFFAERPEGSVSTLKIQRTQQEDSAVYLCASSSRTGGWSNQPQHFGDGTRLSIL.

The chain couples TRBV2 to TRBJ2-7, with D unresolved. This CDR3 is 14 amino acids long. The germline CDR1 and CDR2 sequences are SNHLY and FYNNEI. Trimming pared 6 bases from V and 2 bases from J, leaving 14 bases between. CDR3 sequence: CASRPRQTPYEQYF. In DNA, the CDR3 is TGTGCCAGCAGGCCTCGACAAACTCCCTACGAGCAGTACTTC.

V is TRBV5-1 and J is TRBJ2-2, with a weak D call TRBD1 (6 bases). CDR3 size: 18 residues. V was pared by 4 bases and J by 4 bases, with 23 bases between. Germline loops: CDR1 SGHRS, CDR2 YFSETQ. The CDR3, as DNA: TGCGCCAGCAGCCCACGGACGGCAGGGGCTTCACGCACCGGGGAGCTGTTTTTT. This translates into CASSPRTAGASRTGELFF. Together with reference TRBV5-1 and TRBJ2-2, the CDR3 gives the full variable domain: KAGVTQTPRYLIKTRGQQVTLSCSPISGHRSVSWYQQTPGQGLQFLFEYFSETQRNKGNFPGRFSGRQFSNSRSEMNVSTLELGDSALYLCASSPRTAGASRTGELFFGEGSRLTVL.

V gene TRBV5-4 combines with J gene TRBJ2-1; weak D call: TRBD2 (6 bases). Trimming took off 0 bases at V and 9 bases at J, with 10 bases between the two ends. The CDR3 contains 13 residues. Looked up from germline, CDR1 is SGHNT and CDR2 is YYREEE (reference sequence). This CDR3 is CASSLGTGGEQFF. The CDR3 nucleotides are TGTGCCAGCAGCTTGGGGACCGGGGGTGAGCAGTTCTTC.

The rearrangement uses TRBV27 and TRBJ2-2; D might be TRBD2 (6 bases). This CDR3 is 17 amino acids long. CDR1 is MNHEY and CDR2 is SMNVEV in the germline V gene (reference sequence). Trimming pared 6 bases from V and 2 bases from J, leaving 19 bases between. The CDR3 sequence: CASSLASLALNTGELFF. The CDR3 DNA is TGTGCCAGCAGCTTGGCATCCCTAGCGCTAAACACCGGGGAGCTGTTTTTT.